The 15 T cell receptor beta chains reported below all come from one sample, sequenced in a study of T-cell reconstitution after alpha-beta-depleted transplantation in children listed by TCRdb under 2016. The library was generated by PCR. Sequencing used an Illumina HiSeq 2500. Molecular barcoding was employed in the preparation of TCR libraries, with unique molecular identifiers being used to normalize TCRbeta repertoire quantification. The raw public reads went through TCRdb reprocessing: fastp at Q25, MiXCR clone calling, in-frame beta chains kept. CDR3 protein duplicates are merged, each entry listing the most common genes and DNA. The sample table lists about 610,000 distinct CDR3 sequences, about 10% of them with a count of one. Around 4% of the sample lies in the top ten. The sample was PBMCs from the stem cell graft donor, taken from the stem cell graft. The receptors originated from a human donor who donated a stem cell graft to a child with acute myeloid leukemia.

Regarding this clonotype: One junction end does not reproduce the germline sequence, and a read error may be involved. V gene TRBV20-1 combines with J gene TRBJ1-2; 7 nucleotides align to TRBD1. Germline V gene lookup returns CDR1 DFQATT and CDR2 SNEGSKA (reference sequence). This CDR3 is built from 15 residues. The CDR3 coding sequence is TGCTGTGCTAGAGATGGGGACAGAGTGGCCTATGGCTACACCTTC. Amino acids: CCARDGDRVAYGYTF.

The rearrangement joins TRBV20-1 to TRBJ2-1; 7 positions agree with TRBD2. CDR3 length: 16 residues. CDR1 and CDR2 from the germline V gene are DFQATT and SNEGSKA (reference sequence). Germline trimming cut 0 bases from V and 4 bases from J; bases unmatched to any gene: 9. The CDR3 region has the DNA TGCAGTGCTAGAGAAAACCGAGCGGGAAATTACAATGAGCAGTTCTTC. This translates into CSARENRAGNYNEQFF.

This clonotype showed up many times. The chain has TRBV20-1 and TRBJ2-1; 10 bases match TRBD1. This CDR3 is built from 15 residues. Germline assignment: CDR1 DFQATT and CDR2 SNEGSKA (reference sequence). The V and J ends lost 3 bases and 7 bases, in that order; junction bases with no gene match: 9. This CDR3 reads CSASSAGQGKNEQFF. The CDR3 bases are TGCAGTGCTAGCAGTGCGGGACAGGGGAAAAATGAGCAGTTCTTC.

The chain couples TRBV7-2 to TRBJ2-2; 9 bases are a match to TRBD1. The V gene's germline CDR1 is SGHTA and CDR2 FQGNSA. V shed 4 bases, J shed 6 bases, and the junction held 6 bases outside the gene matches. CDR3 length: 15 residues. CDR3 sequence (DNA): TGTGCCAGCAGCTCGGGACAGGGTTCTTCCGGGGAGCTGTTTTTT. It encodes CASSSGQGSSGELFF.

This clonotype appeared a few times. This chain joins TRBV5-5 and TRBJ1-1; 9 bases match TRBD1. The germline V gene encodes CDR1 SGHKS and CDR2 YYEKEE (reference sequence). This CDR3 comprises 16 residues. Losses at the gene ends were 2 bases for V and 3 bases for J; bases not matched to a gene: 8. CDR3 sequence: CASSFTGGLGDTEAFF. The CDR3 DNA is TGTGCCAGCAGCTTTACAGGGGGCCTAGGGGACACTGAAGCTTTCTTT.

The chain employs TRBV14 and TRBJ2-2, with 11 bases fitting TRBD1. The germline V gene has CDR1 SGHDN and CDR2 FVKESK. V lost 2 bases to trimming and J lost 2 bases; unmatched junction nucleotides: 4. The CDR3 contains 17 residues. As DNA, the CDR3 is TGTGCCAGCAGCCAATTCGGGACAGGGGGAAACACCGGGGAGCTGTTTTTT. Its translation: CASSQFGTGGNTGELFF.

This clonotype showed up just a few times. The V call is TRBV20-1, the J call TRBJ1-2; tentatively, D is TRBD1 (5 bases). Germline V gene data show CDR1 as DFQATT and CDR2 as SNEGSKA (reference sequence). This CDR3 is 12 amino acids long. Trimming removed 3 bases at V and 8 bases at J, with 13 bases between. CDR3 DNA: TGCAGTGCTAGGGGGGAGCGATCGGGCTACACCTTC. Its translation: CSARGERSGYTF.

This clonotype was counted between two and nine times. V and J are TRBV7-8 and TRBJ2-7; TRBD2 matches at 11 bases. Germline CDR1 and CDR2: SGHVS and FQNEAQ. The CDR3 runs to 18 residues. The V segment lost 0 bases and the J segment 3 bases; nucleotides outside the gene matches: 10. CDR3 amino acids: CASSLALTSGSIHYEQYF. CDR3 nucleotide sequence: TGTGCCAGCAGCTTAGCGCTAACTAGCGGGAGTATTCACTACGAGCAGTACTTC.

This clonotype was found many times. This chain joins TRBV29-1 and TRBJ2-1; D is perhaps TRBD2 (5 bases). This CDR3 is built from 16 residues. Germline loops: CDR1 SQVTM, CDR2 ANQGSEA. With 1 base removed from V and 4 bases from J, the gap between germline ends came to 17 bases. CDR3 nucleotide sequence: TGCAGCGTTGAAGGCGGCCCCGGACTTCCATACAATGAGCAGTTCTTC. It translates to CSVEGGPGLPYNEQFF.

This clonotype has only a few counts. The chain links TRBV11-2 to TRBJ2-7; TRBD1 aligns across 8 bases. Germline V gene lookup returns CDR1 SGHAT and CDR2 FQNNGV. The CDR3 spans 15 residues. The trim removed 5 bases at V and 3 bases at J, leaving 9 bases unmatched. The CDR3 is CASSVYTGGHYEQYF. CDR3 DNA: TGTGCCAGCAGCGTATACACAGGGGGACACTACGAGCAGTACTTC.

This clonotype was counted between two and nine times. The V and J genes are TRBV4-3 and TRBJ2-3, with 13 bases matching TRBD2. Germline CDR1 reads LGHNA; CDR2 reads YSLEER. The trim removed 4 bases at V and 2 bases at J, leaving 9 bases unmatched. This CDR3 comprises 18 residues. The DNA of the CDR3 is TGCGCCAGCAGCCTTAGTCCGGGACTAGCGGGGCTCACAGATACGCAGTATTTT. Translated: CASSLSPGLAGLTDTQYF.

This clonotype was seen a few times. The chain uses TRBV29-1 and TRBJ2-2, with D possibly matching TRBD2 (6 bases). The CDR3 is 14 amino acids. Looked up from germline, CDR1 is SQVTM and CDR2 is ANQGSEA. Between the trimmed V and J ends, which lost 4 bases and 7 bases, there was a span of 16 bases. CDR3 sequence (DNA): TGCAGCGTTGGAGGGTCTAGCGTGGGCGGGGAGCTGTTTTTT. As protein: CSVGGSSVGGELFF.

CDR3 nucleotides: TGCGCCAGCAGCCGCCAAACAGGGGTCTCCTCCTATAATTCACCCCTCCACTTT. Translated: CASSRQTGVSSYNSPLHF. The chain has TRBV5-1 and TRBJ1-6, with TRBD1 identical over 7 bases. The CDR3 has 18 amino acids. J gave up 0 bases and V 4 bases, and 10 bases lay outside the gene matches. Germline V gene lookup returns CDR1 SGHRS and CDR2 YFSETQ.

The chain couples TRBV12-3 or TRBV12-4 to TRBJ2-3, with 14 bases lining up with TRBD2. This CDR3 comprises 18 residues. Germline trimming cut 1 base from V and 1 base from J; bases unmatched to any gene: 4. The CDR3 sequence: CASSLGLAGGRGTDTQYF. The CDR3 DNA sequence: TGTGCCAGCAGTTTAGGACTAGCGGGAGGGCGAGGCACAGATACGCAGTATTTT.

This clonotype was seen only a few times. The V call is TRBV20-1, the J call TRBJ1-5; D gene unclear. CDR1 and CDR2 from the germline V gene are DFQATT and SNEGSKA (reference sequence). Trimming cost V 3 bases and J 4 bases, with 10 bases left between them. This CDR3 region has 13 residues. CDR3 loop: CSASRNVNQPQHF. The DNA for the CDR3 is TGCAGTGCTAGTAGGAACGTAAATCAGCCCCAGCATTTT.